What follows are 23 T cell receptor beta chains derived from one specimen sequenced in a study of blood T cell repertoires in COVID-19. Produced via immunoSEQ multiplex PCR; TCRdb's table is partial and in-frame only. The sample has approximately 200,000 clones, 84% seen once. The source material was peripheral blood. The receptors originated from a woman over 75 with COVID-19, enrolled during active disease.

The rearrangement joins TRBV27 to TRBJ1-2; tentatively, D is TRBD1 (5 bases). The V end was cut by 4 bases, the J end by 8 bases, with 17 bases between. The CDR3 has 14 residues. In germline, CDR1 is MNHEY, CDR2 SMNVEV (reference sequence). The CDR3 loop reads CASSSILQGKGYTF. CDR3 bases: TGTGCCAGCAGTTCCATCCTCCAGGGTAAGGGCTACACCTTC.

V and J are TRBV6-5 and TRBJ1-3, with D perhaps matching TRBD1 (5 bases). This CDR3 is 14 amino acids long. V gave up 6 bases and J gave up 1 base, with 10 bases separating them. Germline V gene sequence: CDR1 MNHEY, CDR2 SVGAGI. The CDR3 bases are TGTGCCAGCAGAAACCAGGGATCTGGAAACACCATATATTTT. Translated, it gives CASRNQGSGNTIYF.

In regard to this clone: Other DNA sequences within the sample encode an identical CDR3. The chain uses TRBV28 and TRBJ1-5; 10 bases agree with TRBD1. The CDR3 consists of 15 residues. The V gene end was trimmed by 4 bases and the J gene end by 2 bases; junction bases not matched to a gene: 2. Germline V gives CDR1 MDHEN, CDR2 SYDVKM. In DNA, the CDR3 is TGTGCCAGCAGTTCAGGGACAGGGGGCAATCAGCCCCAGCATTTT. This encodes CASSSGTGGNQPQHF.

The genes are TRBV6-5 and TRBJ1-6; TRBD1 aligns across 7 bases. Germline CDR1 MNHEY, CDR2 SVGAGI. V shed 6 bases, J shed 9 bases, and the junction held 8 bases outside the gene matches. CDR3 size: 14 residues. The CDR3 sequence: CASRPTGSISPLHF. The CDR3 nucleotides read TGTGCCAGCAGGCCGACAGGGAGTATTTCACCCCTCCACTTT.

In its sample, this clone was seen once. The V gene is TRBV27, the J gene TRBJ1-2, with D hard to call. Per germline, CDR1 MNHEY and CDR2 SMNVEV (reference sequence). This CDR3 has 15 amino acids. V dropped 7 bases and J dropped 4 bases, with 19 bases sitting between them. CDR3 bases: TGTGCCAGCAATCCATCGTTCATTGGAGGCTATGGCTACACCTTC. Amino acids: CASNPSFIGGYGYTF.

The chain uses TRBV9 and TRBJ2-5; no reliable D call. V dropped 0 bases and J dropped 5 bases, with 14 bases sitting between them. This CDR3 has 15 amino acids. Germline V lookup: CDR1 SGDLS, CDR2 YYNGEE. CDR3: CASSVGGRSPETQYF. CDR3 DNA sequence: TGTGCCAGCAGCGTAGGAGGAAGATCTCCCGAGACCCAGTACTTC.

This clone was detected once. The rearrangement joins TRBV7-3 to TRBJ2-1, with TRBD2 identical over 11 bases. Germline V gene sequence: CDR1 SGHTA, CDR2 FQGTGA. The V and J ends lost 3 bases and 7 bases, in that order; junction bases with no gene match: 2. The CDR3 is 14 residues long. This CDR3 is CASSFSGGANEQFF. As DNA, the CDR3 is TGTGCCAGCAGCTTTAGCGGGGGGGCGAATGAGCAGTTCTTC.

This chain joins TRBV5-1 and TRBJ1-6; TRBD1 matches at 7 bases. J lost 10 bases, V lost 2 bases, and 9 bases had no gene match. Germline loops: CDR1 SGHRS, CDR2 YFSETQ. This CDR3 has 15 amino acids. CDR3 protein: CASSFLGTEESPLHF. CDR3 nucleotide sequence: TGCGCCAGCAGCTTCCTCGGGACAGAGGAGTCACCCCTCCACTTT. Based on the CDR3 plus reference TRBV5-1 and TRBJ1-6, the full variable domain is KAGVTQTPRYLIKTRGQQVTLSCSPISGHRSVSWYQQTPGQGLQFLFEYFSETQRNKGNFPGRFSGRQFSNSRSEMNVSTLELGDSALYLCASSFLGTEESPLHFGNGTRLTVT.

This clone appeared a few times. The V call is TRBV5-1, the J call TRBJ2-5, with D possibly matching TRBD2 (5 bases). Germline CDR1 SGHRS, CDR2 YFSETQ. V dropped 6 bases and J dropped 5 bases, with 14 bases sitting between them. The CDR3 sequence is 13 residues long. CDR3 amino acids: CASNDPGEETQYF. In nucleotides, the CDR3 is TGCGCCAGCAACGATCCCGGGGAGGAGACCCAGTACTTC.

On this clone itself: Other DNA variants within this sample encode the same CDR3. The chain combines TRBV7-9 with TRBJ2-7; a weak D match, TRBD1 (6 bases). The CDR3 has 13 amino acids. The V gene lost 5 bases and the J gene lost 2 bases, with 10 bases spanning the gap. Germline V gene data show CDR1 as SEHNR and CDR2 as FQNEAQ (reference sequence). CDR3 in amino acids: CASSPQGTYEQYF. CDR3 in DNA: TGTGCCAGCAGCCCTCAGGGGACCTACGAGCAGTACTTC.

There are a few counts of this clone. The chain links TRBV28 to TRBJ2-7; 12 bases agree with TRBD2. Germline V gives CDR1 MDHEN, CDR2 SYDVKM. CDR3 length equals 14 residues. After removal of 6 bases from V and 2 bases from J, the junction contained 2 bases not matched to a gene. The CDR3 region is CASRWTSGTYEQYF. The CDR3 DNA sequence: TGTGCCAGCAGATGGACTAGCGGGACCTACGAGCAGTACTTC.

The chain is built from TRBV5-1 and TRBJ1-4; D is unclear. Germline V CDR1 and CDR2: SGHRS, YFSETQ. This CDR3 has 16 residues. V was cut by 1 base and J by 0 bases, with 10 bases left in between. Here the CDR3 reads CASSLSDTATNEKLFF. The CDR3 region has the DNA TGCGCCAGCAGCTTGTCTGACACTGCAACTAATGAAAAACTGTTTTTT.

This clone was recorded only once. The rearrangement uses TRBV4-1 and TRBJ2-3; D is uncertain. Between the trimmed V and J ends, which lost 1 base and 4 bases, there was a span of 15 bases. CDR3 size: 16 residues. Germline V gives CDR1 MGHRA, CDR2 YSYEKL. The CDR3 is CASSQGPVLFPDTQYF. CDR3 coding DNA: TGCGCCAGCAGCCAAGGCCCGGTTTTGTTCCCAGATACGCAGTATTTT.

This clone was counted only a few times. This chain links TRBV7-3 with TRBJ2-2; 14 positions agree with TRBD2. The CDR3 is 18 amino acids. The J segment lost 6 bases and the V segment lost 5 bases, leaving 11 bases of the junction unmatched. Germline CDR1 and CDR2: SGHTA and FQGTGA. CDR3 nucleotide sequence: TGTGCCAGCAGCCCAGGACTAGCGGGGGGCCGGGTCGCCGGGGAGCTGTTTTTT. As protein: CASSPGLAGGRVAGELFF.

This sequence joins TRBV28 and TRBJ1-3; the D is unclear. Germline-derived CDR1 and CDR2 are MDHEN and SYDVKM. Trimming pared 4 bases from V and 2 bases from J, leaving 15 bases between. This CDR3 contains 16 residues. The CDR3 reads CASSSRGLSPGNTIYF. CDR3 DNA sequence: TGTGCCAGCAGTTCCCGAGGATTGTCGCCTGGAAACACCATATATTTT.

The V call is TRBV5-4, the J call TRBJ1-1; D is perhaps TRBD1 (6 bases). The V and J ends lost 0 bases and 5 bases respectively, with 8 bases between them. The CDR3 contains 13 residues. Germline CDR1 SGHNT, CDR2 YYREEE (reference sequence). The CDR3 bases are TGTGCCAGCAGCTTGGCTACAGGGACTGAAGCTTTCTTT. It translates to CASSLATGTEAFF.

There are a few counts of this clone. The V gene is TRBV19, the J gene TRBJ1-2; maybe TRBD1 (5 bases). There are 15 residues in the CDR3. Germline CDR1 and CDR2: LNHDA and SQIVND (reference sequence). Trimming removed 5 bases at V and 3 bases at J, with 16 bases between. Here the CDR3 DNA reads TGTGCCAGTAGTCCCCAAGGAGGGGCTCACTATGGCTACACCTTC. This gives the protein CASSPQGGAHYGYTF.

The CDR3 nucleotides are TGTGCCAGCAGCTTGGGAGGCGCTTCCCCGCCCTACAATGAGCAGTTCTTC. Translating gives CASSLGGASPPYNEQFF. J is TRBJ2-1 and V is TRBV5-4; D gene ambiguous. V was trimmed by 0 bases and J by 2 bases, leaving 15 bases between them. Germline values: CDR1 SGHNT, CDR2 YYREEE (reference sequence). CDR3 length equals 17 residues.

The chain combines TRBV5-5 with TRBJ1-1; a weak D match, TRBD1 (6 bases). This CDR3 is 14 amino acids long. The ends were cut back, 4 bases at V and 0 bases at J, with 10 bases in the middle. Germline V lookup: CDR1 SGHKS, CDR2 YYEKEE (reference sequence). CDR3 amino acids: CASSLDRMNTEAFF. The CDR3 bases are TGTGCCAGCAGCCTCGACAGGATGAACACTGAAGCTTTCTTT.

The CDR3 loop is CASAREGSNTDTQYF. CDR3 bases: TGTGCCAGCGCGCGGGAGGGGTCCAACACAGATACGCAGTATTTT. The V call is TRBV3-1 (or the pseudogene TRBV3-2), the J call TRBJ2-3; 9 bases agree with TRBD2. V was clipped by 8 bases and J by 2 bases; unmatched bases: 8. The CDR3 runs 15 residues. CDR1 is LGHDT and CDR2 is YNNKEL in the germline V gene (reference sequence).

The chain has TRBV16 and TRBJ1-1, with TRBD1 matching 10 bases. This CDR3 is built from 16 residues. The germline CDR1 and CDR2 sequences are KGHSY and FQNENV. Unmatched junction bases numbered 8, after V lost 6 bases and J lost 1 base. CDR3 residues: CASSPTGGRKNTEAFF. The CDR3 nucleotides are TGTGCCAGCAGTCCGACAGGGGGCCGAAAGAACACTGAAGCTTTCTTT.

The chain combines TRBV15 with TRBJ1-6, with unresolved D. V was cut by 4 bases and J by 5 bases, with 3 bases left in between. The CDR3 has 12 amino acids. The germline V gene encodes CDR1 LNHNV and CDR2 YYDKDF (reference sequence). CDR3 coding DNA: TGTGCCACCAGCATAGATAATTCACCCCTCCACTTT. This encodes CATSIDNSPLHF.

In its sample, this clone was seen a few times. Germline is not matched at one junction end, which may reflect a read error. The gene calls are TRBV7-9 and TRBJ1-6; D might be TRBD1 (5 bases). Germline CDR1 SEHNR, CDR2 FQNEAQ (reference sequence). The CDR3 totals 14 residues. CDR3 in DNA: TGTGCCAGCACCTTCTTCGGGACTAATACACCCCTCCACTTT. Translation gives CASTFFGTNTPLHF.